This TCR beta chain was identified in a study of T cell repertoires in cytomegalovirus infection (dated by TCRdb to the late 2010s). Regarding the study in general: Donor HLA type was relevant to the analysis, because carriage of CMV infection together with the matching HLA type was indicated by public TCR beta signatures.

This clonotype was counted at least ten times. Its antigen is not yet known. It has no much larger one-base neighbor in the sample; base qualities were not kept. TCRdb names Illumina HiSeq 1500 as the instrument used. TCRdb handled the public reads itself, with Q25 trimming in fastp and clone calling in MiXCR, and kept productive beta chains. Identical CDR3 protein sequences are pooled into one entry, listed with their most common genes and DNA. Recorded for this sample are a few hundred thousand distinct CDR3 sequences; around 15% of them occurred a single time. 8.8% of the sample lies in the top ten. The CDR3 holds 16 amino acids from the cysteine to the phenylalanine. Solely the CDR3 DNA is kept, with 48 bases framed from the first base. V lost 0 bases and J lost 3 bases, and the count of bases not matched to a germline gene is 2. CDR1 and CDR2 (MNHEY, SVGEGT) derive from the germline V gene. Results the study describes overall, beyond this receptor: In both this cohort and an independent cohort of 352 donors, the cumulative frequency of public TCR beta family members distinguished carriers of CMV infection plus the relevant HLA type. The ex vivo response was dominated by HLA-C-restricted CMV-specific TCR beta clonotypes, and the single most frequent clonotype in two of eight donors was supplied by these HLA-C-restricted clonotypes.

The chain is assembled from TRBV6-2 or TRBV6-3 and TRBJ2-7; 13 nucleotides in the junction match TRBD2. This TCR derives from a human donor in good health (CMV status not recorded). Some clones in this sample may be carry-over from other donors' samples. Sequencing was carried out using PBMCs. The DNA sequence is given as TGTGCCAGCAGTTACTCGGGGACTAGCGGGGACTACGAGCAGTACTTC. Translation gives CASSYSGTSGDYEQYF.